These 27 T cell receptor beta chains originate from one sample sequenced in a study of shared clonotypes between healthy human individuals. Method: immunoSEQ multiplex PCR; TCRdb's copy keeps in-frame clones and lacks some. The data contain about 960,000 clones, around 80% of them singletons. Sequences were obtained from memory CD4+ T cells sorted from blood. Subset reported: CD45RA-negative fraction. The receptors come from a man between 18 and 35 years old in good health.

J is TRBJ2-7 and V is TRBV19, with TRBD2 as a possible D gene (5 bases). The germline CDR1 and CDR2 sequences are LNHDA and SQIVND (reference sequence). This CDR3 spans 13 amino acids. Trimming took 0 bases from V and 3 from J, leaving 6 bases between them. The CDR3 nucleotides are TGTGCCAGTAGTATAGATACTAGCTACGAGCAGTACTTC. Residues: CASSIDTSYEQYF.

V is TRBV10-3 and J is TRBJ2-1; D may be TRBD2 (6 bases). The ends were cut back, 0 bases at V and 16 bases at J, with 10 bases in the middle. Germline CDR1 ENHRY, CDR2 SYGVKD. The length of the CDR3 is 11 residues. The CDR3 loop reads CAISESRTIFF. CDR3 sequence (DNA): TGTGCCATCAGTGAGTCGAGGACTATTTTCTTC.

This clone was seen ten or more times. The chain couples TRBV11-3 to TRBJ2-1; 8 positions match TRBD1. With 3 bases clipped from V and 0 bases from J, the junction kept 4 bases outside the gene matches. This CDR3 has 16 amino acids. Germline CDR1 is SGHNT and CDR2 is YENEEA. CDR3: CASSFQGASSYNEQFF. As DNA, the CDR3 is TGTGCCAGCAGCTTCCAGGGGGCGAGCTCCTACAATGAGCAGTTCTTC.

This sequence joins TRBV5-1 and TRBJ1-2; 10 nucleotides agree with TRBD1. V lost 2 bases, J lost 8 bases, and 9 bases stayed unmatched. The CDR3 totals 15 residues. Germline V gene data show CDR1 as SGHRS and CDR2 as YFSETQ. For the CDR3, the DNA is TGCGCCAGCAGCTTCCAAGTGGGGACAGGGGAAGGCTACACCTTC. This sequence encodes CASSFQVGTGEGYTF.

V gene TRBV5-1 combines with J gene TRBJ2-7; 9 positions match TRBD2. The CDR3 consists of 14 residues. The ends lost 6 bases at V and 5 bases at J; junction bases unmatched: 9. CDR1 SGHRS and CDR2 YFSETQ come from the germline V gene. CDR3 in amino acids: CASTPAGGSHEQYF. The DNA for the CDR3 is TGCGCCAGCACCCCAGCGGGGGGTTCCCACGAGCAGTACTTC.

A few counts support this clone. The CDR3 here is CAWSVGGFNEKLFF. In DNA, the CDR3 is TGTGCCTGGAGTGTCGGCGGATTTAATGAAAAACTGTTTTTT. This sequence joins TRBV30 and TRBJ1-4; D uncertain. V shed 0 bases and J shed 4 bases, with 9 bases lying between them. The CDR3 consists of 14 residues. Germline V gives CDR1 GTSNPN, CDR2 SVGIG (reference sequence).

The chain recombines TRBV15 with TRBJ1-1; TRBD1 matches at 8 bases. The CDR3 loop spans 16 amino acids. The ends lost 7 bases at V and 2 bases at J; junction bases unmatched: 12. The germline V gene encodes CDR1 LNHNV and CDR2 YYDKDF (reference sequence). CDR3: CATTLGQGPSNTEAFF. In DNA form, the CDR3 reads TGTGCCACCACCCTAGGACAGGGACCCTCTAACACTGAAGCTTTCTTT.

CDR3 residues: CASRGHWGEKLFF. In nucleotides, the CDR3 is TGTGCCAGCAGGGGGCACTGGGGTGAAAAACTGTTTTTT. The chain employs TRBV2 and TRBJ1-4; TRBD1 might be the D (5 bases). Germline V CDR1 and CDR2: SNHLY, FYNNEI. Trimming left V 6 bases short and J 7 bases short, with 12 bases between. The CDR3 is 13 residues long.

The sample holds one count of this clone. The chain employs TRBV5-1 and TRBJ2-1, with 7 bases that match TRBD2. The V segment lost 3 bases and the J segment 9 bases; nucleotides outside the gene matches: 12. This CDR3 spans 15 amino acids. Germline CDR1 reads SGHRS; CDR2 reads YFSETQ. CDR3: CASSSSGGLKGEQFF. Here the CDR3 DNA reads TGCGCCAGCAGCTCATCGGGGGGACTGAAAGGTGAGCAGTTCTTC.

The chain employs TRBV2 and TRBJ2-1, with D unresolved. The ends were cut back, 3 bases at V and 6 bases at J, with 6 bases in the middle. CDR1 SNHLY and CDR2 FYNNEI come from the germline V gene. This CDR3 has 12 amino acids. CDR3 in DNA: TGTGCCAGCAGTGAGTTTAGCAATGAGCAGTTCTTC. Its protein product is CASSEFSNEQFF.

The V gene is TRBV7-2, the J gene TRBJ2-7, with TRBD1 matching over 9 bases. The CDR3 is made up of 14 amino acids. The germline V gene has CDR1 SGHTA and CDR2 FQGNSA. Trimming cost V 5 bases and J 2 bases; bases outside gene matches: 4. The CDR3 reads CASSARDRAYEQYF. In DNA form, the CDR3 reads TGTGCCAGCAGCGCCCGGGACAGGGCCTACGAGCAGTACTTC.

This CDR3 is CASSLAGGTDTQYF. The CDR3 nucleotides are TGTGCCAGCAGTTTAGCGGGGGGCACAGATACGCAGTATTTT. V and J are TRBV6-4 and TRBJ2-3; TRBD2 agrees at 9 bases. This CDR3 comprises 14 residues. After removal of 5 bases from V and 1 base from J, the junction contained 1 base not matched to a gene. Germline V gene sequence: CDR1 MRHNA, CDR2 SNTAGT.

V and J are TRBV25-1 and TRBJ2-2; 8 bases fit TRBD2. The germline V gene has CDR1 MGHDK and CDR2 SYGVNS. The CDR3 length is 16 residues. Germline trimming cut 7 bases from V and 0 bases from J; bases unmatched to any gene: 7. CDR3 residues: CASIGGACANTGELFF. The CDR3 region has the DNA TGTGCCAGCATCGGGGGGGCTTGCGCGAACACCGGGGAGCTGTTTTTT.

V gene TRBV28 combines with J gene TRBJ2-5; 7 bases map to TRBD1. V shed 7 bases, J shed 3 bases, and the junction held 5 bases outside the gene matches. Germline V gene data show CDR1 as MDHEN and CDR2 as SYDVKM. This CDR3 has 13 residues. The CDR3 DNA is TGTGCCAGCACCCCCGGGACAGAAGAGACCCAGTACTTC. It is translated as CASTPGTEETQYF.

This clone appeared many times. This rearrangement joins TRBV10-3 to TRBJ2-1, with D possibly matching TRBD1 (5 bases). This CDR3 is built from 14 residues. Deletions cut 7 bases from V and 3 bases from J, with 13 bases between. The germline V gene encodes CDR1 ENHRY and CDR2 SYGVKD. The CDR3: CAIIFSDIYNEQFF. The CDR3 DNA is TGTGCCATCATTTTCTCGGACATCTACAATGAGCAGTTCTTC.

This sequence joins TRBV15 and TRBJ1-1, with a tentative D call TRBD1 (5 bases). Germline V lookup: CDR1 LNHNV, CDR2 YYDKDF (reference sequence). The germline V and J ends were trimmed by 2 bases and 1 base, with 11 bases remaining between them. There are 15 residues in the CDR3. The CDR3 sequence: CATSRSNDRNTEAFF. The CDR3 DNA is TGTGCCACCAGCAGATCGAACGACAGGAACACTGAAGCTTTCTTT.

Comment on this clone: A far more abundant clone sits one base away, making this likely a read error. This sample also contains other DNA sequences that code for the same CDR3. The rearrangement links TRBV4-1 to TRBJ1-5; D perhaps matches TRBD1 (5 bases). Germline loops: CDR1 MGHRA, CDR2 YSYEKL. This CDR3 contains 15 residues. The DNA for the CDR3 is TGCGCCAGCAGCCAAGTGCAGGGAAATAATCAGCCCCAACATTTT. As protein: CASSQVQGNNQPQHF.

This clone was counted between two and nine times. V and J are TRBV5-1 and TRBJ1-1; D gene ambiguous. The CDR3 is made up of 14 amino acids. Germline CDR1 reads SGHRS; CDR2 reads YFSETQ. The V and J ends lost 2 bases and 8 bases respectively, with 16 bases between them. The CDR3 here is CASSFQLGDREAFF. CDR3 in DNA: TGCGCCAGCAGCTTTCAACTCGGAGATAGAGAAGCTTTCTTT.

The rearrangement links TRBV15 to TRBJ2-3; 8 nucleotides agree with TRBD2. Germline V lookup: CDR1 LNHNV, CDR2 YYDKDF (reference sequence). The CDR3 consists of 15 residues. V shed 11 bases, J shed 0 bases, and the junction held 10 bases outside the gene matches. The CDR3 sequence: CASREGGTSTDTQYF. The CDR3 region has the DNA TGTGCCTCTCGGGAGGGGGGCACTAGCACAGATACGCAGTATTTT.

This clone appeared once. This CDR3 is CASSGGMAGSSYEQYF. In DNA form, the CDR3 reads TGTGCCAGCAGTGGAGGTATGGCGGGAAGCTCCTACGAGCAGTACTTC. The chain has TRBV6-1 and TRBJ2-7, with D perhaps matching TRBD2 (6 bases). V was cut by 4 bases and J by 0 bases, with 16 bases left in between. Germline CDR1 is MNHNS and CDR2 is SASEGT. This CDR3 contains 16 residues.

In this sample, this clone turned up many times. This chain links TRBV4-1 with TRBJ1-5; TRBD1 might be the D (6 bases). The germline V gene has CDR1 MGHRA and CDR2 YSYEKL. CDR3 length: 15 residues. Between the trimmed V and J ends, which lost 1 base and 3 bases, there was a span of 10 bases. Here the CDR3 DNA reads TGCGCCAGCAGCCAAGTTACAGGGAACAATCAGCCCCAGCATTTT. Translated: CASSQVTGNNQPQHF.

The chain is built from TRBV6-5 and TRBJ2-6; D possibly corresponds to TRBD2 (5 bases). The CDR3 contains 15 residues. Germline CDR1 reads MNHEY; CDR2 reads SVGAGI. Trimming cost V 5 bases and J 4 bases, with 12 bases left between them. CDR3 sequence (DNA): TGTGCCAGCAGTCGGACGGAGGCAGGGGCCAACGTCCTGACTTTC. Protein sequence: CASSRTEAGANVLTF.

CDR3 in DNA: TGTGCCTGGGCCCGGGGAGGGATCTATGAGCAGTTCTTC. Translated, it gives CAWARGGIYEQFF. The rearrangement links TRBV30 to TRBJ2-1; the match to TRBD2 covers 7 bases. Germline V gene data show CDR1 as GTSNPN and CDR2 as SVGIG (reference sequence). The CDR3 is 13 amino acids. V was pared by 5 bases and J by 8 bases, with 9 bases of the junction left unmatched.

The chain combines TRBV10-3 with TRBJ2-5; the D call may be TRBD1 or TRBD2 (5 bases each). The V end was cut by 0 bases, the J end by 5 bases, with 13 bases between. Looked up from germline, CDR1 is ENHRY and CDR2 is SYGVKD. The CDR3 loop spans 15 amino acids. CDR3 nucleotide sequence: TGTGCCATCAGTGAGTCGGGGGAGATGGCCGAGACCCAGTACTTC. Translating it yields CAISESGEMAETQYF.

The gene calls are TRBV7-9 and TRBJ2-5; 10 bases are shared with TRBD1. V was clipped by 2 bases and J by 7 bases; unmatched bases: 10. Germline V gene lookup returns CDR1 SEHNR and CDR2 FQNEAQ (reference sequence). The CDR3 runs to 16 residues. The chain's CDR3 is CASSLFLTGGVGTQYF. In DNA form, the CDR3 reads TGTGCCAGCAGCTTATTCCTGACAGGGGGCGTCGGGACCCAGTACTTC.

The chain is built from TRBV6-1 and TRBJ1-2, with D possibly TRBD1 on 5 matching bases. Germline V lookup: CDR1 MNHNS, CDR2 SASEGT. Trimming took off 1 base at V and 5 bases at J, with 23 bases between the two ends. The CDR3 consists of 18 residues. The CDR3 DNA is TGTGCCAGCAGTGAAGTAGTAGGGGCCTCATCAAGCGCTTATGGCTACACCTTC. It is translated as CASSEVVGASSSAYGYTF.

This sequence joins TRBV18 and TRBJ2-3; D is ambiguous. CDR3 size: 12 residues. V was clipped by 3 bases and J by 11 bases, with 12 bases between them. Germline CDR1 reads KGHSH; CDR2 reads LQKENI. CDR3 nucleotides: TGTGCCAGCTCACCCGACGAGAGTATGCAGTATTTT. It is translated as CASSPDESMQYF.